What follows are 17 T cell receptor beta chains derived from one specimen sequenced in a study of T cell changes during pregnancy in multiple sclerosis. This table comes from immunoSEQ multiplex PCR, and its TCRdb copy is limited to in-frame clones, with some not included. The table shows about 26,000 clones, with 80% to 90% occurring only once. This specimen consisted of CD8+ T cells from peripheral blood mononuclear cells, obtained in the second trimester of pregnancy. The receptors come from a female donor with multiple sclerosis, enrolled in a pregnancy study.

The V call is TRBV6-4, the J call TRBJ2-1; 11 nucleotides align to TRBD2. The V gene end was trimmed by 7 bases and the J gene end by 1 base; junction bases not matched to a gene: 6. The CDR3 has 16 amino acids. Germline V gene data show CDR1 as MRHNA and CDR2 as SNTAGT. The CDR3 region is CASTPIAGGSYNEQFF. The CDR3 bases are TGTGCCAGCACTCCGATAGCGGGAGGGTCCTACAATGAGCAGTTCTTC.

The rearrangement joins TRBV28 to TRBJ1-2; no clear D. Germline CDR1 and CDR2: MDHEN and SYDVKM. Trimming removed 2 bases at V and 7 bases at J, with 11 bases between. This CDR3 is 13 amino acids long. The CDR3 here is CASSLEGLTGYTF. CDR3 sequence (DNA): TGTGCCAGCAGTTTAGAGGGTTTAACTGGCTACACCTTC.

The rearrangement links TRBV30 to TRBJ1-1; 8 bases are shared with TRBD1. Germline lookup yields CDR1 GTSNPN and CDR2 SVGIG (reference sequence). This CDR3 region has 12 residues. Trimming cost V 5 bases and J 6 bases; bases outside gene matches: 5. The CDR3 is CAWEGTGAEAFF. The CDR3 coding sequence is TGTGCCTGGGAAGGGACAGGAGCTGAAGCTTTCTTT.

The chain is built from TRBV7-9 and TRBJ2-5; tentative D call: TRBD1 (7 bases). V lost 5 bases to trimming and J lost 4 bases, with 20 bases between them. This CDR3 is 16 amino acids long. The germline V gene encodes CDR1 SEHNR and CDR2 FQNEAQ (reference sequence). CDR3 sequence reads: CASSARGQEGRETQYF. The CDR3 DNA follows: TGTGCCAGCAGCGCCCGAGGACAGGAGGGTCGAGAGACCCAGTACTTC.

This rearrangement joins TRBV4-3 to TRBJ2-7, with a weak D call TRBD2 (6 bases). The V gene's germline CDR1 is LGHNA and CDR2 YSLEER. The germline V and J ends were trimmed by 3 bases and 2 bases, with 20 bases remaining between them. The CDR3 runs to 17 residues. The CDR3 DNA follows: TGCGCCAGCAGCCAGGGGACCACGCGACTAGGGGCCTACGAGCAGTACTTC. Its translation: CASSQGTTRLGAYEQYF.

The chain carries TRBV7-8 and TRBJ2-7; the match to TRBD1 covers 9 bases. V trimming: 5 bases; J trimming: 6 bases; junction bases outside the gene matches: 11. This CDR3 comprises 15 residues. The germline CDR1 and CDR2 sequences are SGHVS and FQNEAQ. CDR3 region: CASSATFTGGSEQYF. CDR3 DNA sequence: TGTGCCAGCAGCGCCACCTTTACAGGGGGCAGCGAGCAGTACTTC.

Here the CDR3 reads CASSYPGLANSETQYF. CDR3 DNA: TGTGCCAGCAGTTACCCGGGACTAGCGAATTCGGAGACCCAGTACTTC. The chain recombines TRBV28 with TRBJ2-5, with TRBD2 matching over 10 bases. This CDR3 is built from 16 residues. The germline V gene encodes CDR1 MDHEN and CDR2 SYDVKM. V trimming: 4 bases; J trimming: 5 bases; junction bases outside the gene matches: 10.

In this sample, this clone is medium-sized. This chain joins TRBV6-5 and TRBJ2-7; D gene unclear. The CDR3 runs 14 residues. With 7 bases removed from V and 0 bases from J, the gap between germline ends came to 13 bases. Germline loops: CDR1 MNHEY, CDR2 SVGAGI. The CDR3 bases are TGTGCCAGCAACCCCAGGATGAGCTCCTACGAGCAGTACTTC. It yields the protein CASNPRMSSYEQYF.

This chain joins TRBV5-1 and TRBJ1-2; 8 bases line up with TRBD1. The CDR3 is 17 residues long. Germline CDR1 SGHRS, CDR2 YFSETQ. The J segment lost 4 bases and the V segment lost 4 bases, leaving 15 bases of the junction unmatched. CDR3: CASSPSARGRLIYGYTF. CDR3 DNA: TGCGCCAGCAGCCCCTCTGCCAGGGGGCGGCTGATCTATGGCTACACCTTC.

The V gene is TRBV11-2, the J gene TRBJ2-3; no reliable D call. The CDR3 runs to 17 residues. Germline lookup yields CDR1 SGHAT and CDR2 FQNNGV. Trimming left V 0 bases short and J 5 bases short, with 18 bases between. Written as DNA, the CDR3 is TGTGCCAGCAGCTTAGATCCGGCTCGTTCACCGGGAGATACGCAGTATTTT. As protein: CASSLDPARSPGDTQYF.

The V and J genes are TRBV7-9 and TRBJ2-7; D possibly corresponds to TRBD1 (5 bases). Germline CDR1 SEHNR, CDR2 FQNEAQ (reference sequence). The CDR3 spans 14 residues. Trimming took off 4 bases at V and 5 bases at J, with 15 bases between the two ends. The CDR3 DNA follows: TGTGCCAGCAGCTACCTGCCAGGGCTTGACGAGCAGTACTTC. It specifies CASSYLPGLDEQYF.

The chain joins TRBV5-5 to TRBJ2-7; the D is unclear. The CDR3 covers 12 residues. The V end was cut by 0 bases, the J end by 3 bases, with 4 bases between. The germline V gene encodes CDR1 SGHKS and CDR2 YYEKEE (reference sequence). The CDR3 DNA sequence: TGTGCCAGCAGCTTGGGAGACTACGAGCAGTACTTC. Its protein is CASSLGDYEQYF.

The chain combines TRBV18 with TRBJ2-5; weak D call: TRBD2 (6 bases). The J call is doubtful: the DNA matches TRBJ2-7 better. Germline CDR1 KGHSH, CDR2 LQKENI. This CDR3 has 16 amino acids. CDR3 bases: TGTGCCAGCTCTTCCGTAGGCGCGGAGGGCTCCTACGAGCAGTACTTC. Protein: CASSSVGAEGSYEQYF.

The count of this clone is one. The chain couples TRBV19 to TRBJ1-1; D perhaps matches TRBD1 (6 bases). Looked up from germline, CDR1 is LNHDA and CDR2 is SQIVND (reference sequence). CDR3 length equals 13 residues. V was shortened by 3 bases and J by 3 bases, with 8 bases between the two germline ends. CDR3 sequence: CASSIYRDTEAFF. The CDR3 DNA sequence: TGTGCCAGTAGTATTTACAGGGACACTGAAGCTTTCTTT.

This chain connects TRBV18 to TRBJ2-2; unclear D gene. Germline V gives CDR1 KGHSH, CDR2 LQKENI. V dropped 1 base and J dropped 5 bases, with 17 bases sitting between them. The CDR3 is 17 residues long. In DNA, the CDR3 is TGTGCCAGCTCACCACTTTTACAGTTGATGGATACCGGGGAGCTGTTTTTT. Translated, it gives CASSPLLQLMDTGELFF.

The chain uses TRBV5-4 and TRBJ1-1; D remains ambiguous. The V gene lost 2 bases and the J gene lost 6 bases, with 8 bases spanning the gap. The CDR3 extends over 12 amino acids. The V gene's germline CDR1 is SGHNT and CDR2 YYREEE (reference sequence). The CDR3 DNA follows: TGTGCCAGCAGCTTCCAGACTCCTGAAGCTTTCTTT. Amino acid sequence: CASSFQTPEAFF.

The chain combines TRBV29-1 with TRBJ2-2; D possibly corresponds to TRBD1 (6 bases). The germline V and J ends were trimmed by 7 bases and 6 bases, with 15 bases remaining between them. The CDR3 sequence is 13 residues long. Germline V gene sequence: CDR1 SQVTM, CDR2 ANQGSEA. The CDR3 sequence is CSALVGAPGELFF. Here the CDR3 DNA reads TGCAGCGCCCTAGTGGGGGCACCCGGGGAGCTGTTTTTT.